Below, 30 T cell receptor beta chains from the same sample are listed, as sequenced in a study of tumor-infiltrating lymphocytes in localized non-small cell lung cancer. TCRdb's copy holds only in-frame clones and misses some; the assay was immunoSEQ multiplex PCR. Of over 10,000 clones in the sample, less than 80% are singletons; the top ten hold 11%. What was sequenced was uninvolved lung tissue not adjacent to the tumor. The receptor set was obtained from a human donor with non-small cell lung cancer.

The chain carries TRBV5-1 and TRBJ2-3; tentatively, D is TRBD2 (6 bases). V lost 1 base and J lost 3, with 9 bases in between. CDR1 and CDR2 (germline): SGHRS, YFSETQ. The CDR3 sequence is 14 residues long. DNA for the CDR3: TGCGCCAGCAGCTTGTCACTAGCAACAGATACGCAGTATTTT. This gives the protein CASSLSLATDTQYF.

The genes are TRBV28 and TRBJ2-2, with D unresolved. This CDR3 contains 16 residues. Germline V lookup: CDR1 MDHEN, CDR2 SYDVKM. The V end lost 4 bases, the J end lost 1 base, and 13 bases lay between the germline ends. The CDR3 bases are TGTGCCAGCAGTTCGTACACGACACGGAACACCGGGGAGCTGTTTTTT. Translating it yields CASSSYTTRNTGELFF. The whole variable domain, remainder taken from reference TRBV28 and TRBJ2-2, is DVKVTQSSRYLVKRTGEKVFLECVQDMDHENMFWYRQDPGLGLRLIYFSYDVKMKEKGDIPEGYSVSREKKERFSLILESASTNQTSMYLCASSSYTTRNTGELFFGEGSRLTVL.

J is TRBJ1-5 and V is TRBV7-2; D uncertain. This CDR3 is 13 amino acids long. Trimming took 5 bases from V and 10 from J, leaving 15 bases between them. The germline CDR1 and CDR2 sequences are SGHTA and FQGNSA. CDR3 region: CASSKTIEDPQHF. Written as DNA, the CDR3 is TGTGCCAGCAGCAAGACTATCGAGGACCCCCAGCATTTT.

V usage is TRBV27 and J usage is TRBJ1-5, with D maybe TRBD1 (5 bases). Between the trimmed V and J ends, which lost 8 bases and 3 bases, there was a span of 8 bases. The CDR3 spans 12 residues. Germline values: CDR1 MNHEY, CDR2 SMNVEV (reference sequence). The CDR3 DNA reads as TGTGCCAGCGGGGGGACCAATCAGCCCCAGCATTTT. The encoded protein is CASGGTNQPQHF.

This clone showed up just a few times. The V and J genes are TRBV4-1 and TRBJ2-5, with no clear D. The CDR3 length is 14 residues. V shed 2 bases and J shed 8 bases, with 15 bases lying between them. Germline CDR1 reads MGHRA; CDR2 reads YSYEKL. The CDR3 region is CASSQRPNGDTQYF. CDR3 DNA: TGCGCCAGCAGCCAACGGCCTAACGGAGATACCCAGTACTTC.

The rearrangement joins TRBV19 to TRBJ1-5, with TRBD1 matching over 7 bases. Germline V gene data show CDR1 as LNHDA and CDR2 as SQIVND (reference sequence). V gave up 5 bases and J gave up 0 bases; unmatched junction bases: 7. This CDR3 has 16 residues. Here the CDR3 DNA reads TGTGCCAGTAGTCCCCGACAGGGAAATAGCAATCAGCCCCAGCATTTT. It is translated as CASSPRQGNSNQPQHF. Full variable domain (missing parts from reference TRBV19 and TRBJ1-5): DGGITQSPKYLFRKEGQNVTLSCEQNLNHDAMYWYRQDPGQGLRLIYYSQIVNDFQKGDIAEGYSVSREKKESFPLTVTSAQKNPTAFYLCASSPRQGNSNQPQHFGDGTRLSIL.

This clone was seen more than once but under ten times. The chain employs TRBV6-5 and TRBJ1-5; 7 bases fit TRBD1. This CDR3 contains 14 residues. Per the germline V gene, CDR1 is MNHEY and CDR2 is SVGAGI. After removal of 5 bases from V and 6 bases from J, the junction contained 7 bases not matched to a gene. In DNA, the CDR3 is TGTGCCAGCAGTGGGACAGAAATAGGTCAGCCCCAGCATTTT. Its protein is CASSGTEIGQPQHF.

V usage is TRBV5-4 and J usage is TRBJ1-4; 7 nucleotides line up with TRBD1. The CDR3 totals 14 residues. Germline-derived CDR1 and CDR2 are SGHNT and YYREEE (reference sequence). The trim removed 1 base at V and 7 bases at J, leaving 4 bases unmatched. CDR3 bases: TGTGCCAGCAGCTTGCGCGCAGGGGGTGAAAAACTGTTTTTT. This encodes CASSLRAGGEKLFF.

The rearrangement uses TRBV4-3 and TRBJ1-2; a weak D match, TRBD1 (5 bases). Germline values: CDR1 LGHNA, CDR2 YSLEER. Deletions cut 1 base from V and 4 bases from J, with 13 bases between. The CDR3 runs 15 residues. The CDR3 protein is CASSQARAGGYGYTF. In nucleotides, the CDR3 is TGCGCCAGCAGCCAAGCCAGGGCCGGGGGCTATGGCTACACCTTC.

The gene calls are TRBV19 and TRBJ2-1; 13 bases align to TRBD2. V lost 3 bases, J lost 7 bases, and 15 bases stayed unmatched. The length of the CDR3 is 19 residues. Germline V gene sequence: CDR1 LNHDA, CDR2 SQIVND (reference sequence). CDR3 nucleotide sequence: TGTGCCAGTAGTATGGATTGGACAGGACGGACTAGCGGGAGTAATGAGCAGTTCTTC. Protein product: CASSMDWTGRTSGSNEQFF.

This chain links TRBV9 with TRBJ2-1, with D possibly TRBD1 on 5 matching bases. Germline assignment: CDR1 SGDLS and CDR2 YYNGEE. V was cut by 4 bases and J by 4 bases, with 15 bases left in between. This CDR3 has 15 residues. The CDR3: CASSLQGFWYNEQFF. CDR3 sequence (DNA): TGTGCCAGCAGCTTGCAGGGATTTTGGTACAATGAGCAGTTCTTC.

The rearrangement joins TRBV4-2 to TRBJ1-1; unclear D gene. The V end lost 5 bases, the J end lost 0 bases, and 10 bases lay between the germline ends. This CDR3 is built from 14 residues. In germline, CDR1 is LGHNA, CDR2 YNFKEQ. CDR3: CASSLQRMNTEAFF. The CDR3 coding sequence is TGTGCCAGCAGCTTGCAGAGGATGAACACTGAAGCTTTCTTT.

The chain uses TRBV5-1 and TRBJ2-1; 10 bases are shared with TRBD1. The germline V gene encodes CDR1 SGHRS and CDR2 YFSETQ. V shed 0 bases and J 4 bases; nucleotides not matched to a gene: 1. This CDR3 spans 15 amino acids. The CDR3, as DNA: TGCGCCAGCAGCTTGGCGGGACAGGGGTACAATGAGCAGTTCTTC. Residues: CASSLAGQGYNEQFF. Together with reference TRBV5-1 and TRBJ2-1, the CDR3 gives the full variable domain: KAGVTQTPRYLIKTRGQQVTLSCSPISGHRSVSWYQQTPGQGLQFLFEYFSETQRNKGNFPGRFSGRQFSNSRSEMNVSTLELGDSALYLCASSLAGQGYNEQFFGPGTRLTVL.

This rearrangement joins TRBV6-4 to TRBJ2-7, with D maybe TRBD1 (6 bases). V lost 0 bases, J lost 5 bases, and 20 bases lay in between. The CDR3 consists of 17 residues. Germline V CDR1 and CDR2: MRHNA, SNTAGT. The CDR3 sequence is CASSDSERGSVGDEQYF. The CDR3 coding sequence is TGTGCCAGCAGTGACTCCGAGAGGGGGTCTGTGGGGGACGAGCAGTACTTC.

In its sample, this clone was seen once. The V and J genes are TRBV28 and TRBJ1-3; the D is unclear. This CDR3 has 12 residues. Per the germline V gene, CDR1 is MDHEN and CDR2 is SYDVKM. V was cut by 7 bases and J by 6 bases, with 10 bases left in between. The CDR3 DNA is TGTGCCAGCACCCGGGCCATAAACACCATATATTTT. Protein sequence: CASTRAINTIYF.

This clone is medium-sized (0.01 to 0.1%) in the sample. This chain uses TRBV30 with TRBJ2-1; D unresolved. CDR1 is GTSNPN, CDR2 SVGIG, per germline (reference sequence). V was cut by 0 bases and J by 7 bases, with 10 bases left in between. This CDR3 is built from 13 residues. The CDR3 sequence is CAWSVRSWNEQFF. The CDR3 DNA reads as TGTGCCTGGAGTGTGCGTTCGTGGAATGAGCAGTTCTTC.

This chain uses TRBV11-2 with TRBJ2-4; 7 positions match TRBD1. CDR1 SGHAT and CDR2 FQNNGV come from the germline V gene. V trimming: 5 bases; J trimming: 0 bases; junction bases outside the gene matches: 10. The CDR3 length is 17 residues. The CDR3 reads CASSARTGTIAKNIQYF. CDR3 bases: TGTGCCAGCAGCGCGCGGACAGGAACTATAGCCAAAAACATTCAGTACTTC.

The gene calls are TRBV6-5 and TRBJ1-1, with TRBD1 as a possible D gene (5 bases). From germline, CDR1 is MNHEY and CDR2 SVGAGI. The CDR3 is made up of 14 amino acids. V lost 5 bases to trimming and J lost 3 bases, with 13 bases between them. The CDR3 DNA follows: TGTGCCAGCAGTGCCGACAGTTACGACACTGAAGCTTTCTTT. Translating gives CASSADSYDTEAFF.

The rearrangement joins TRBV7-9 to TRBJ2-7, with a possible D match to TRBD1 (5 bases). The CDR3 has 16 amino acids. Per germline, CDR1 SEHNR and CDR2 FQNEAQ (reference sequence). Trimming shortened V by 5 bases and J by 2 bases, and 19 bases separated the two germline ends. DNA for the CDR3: TGTGCCAGCAGCCCGCCGATCGGACACGGCGCCTACGAGCAGTACTTC. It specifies CASSPPIGHGAYEQYF.

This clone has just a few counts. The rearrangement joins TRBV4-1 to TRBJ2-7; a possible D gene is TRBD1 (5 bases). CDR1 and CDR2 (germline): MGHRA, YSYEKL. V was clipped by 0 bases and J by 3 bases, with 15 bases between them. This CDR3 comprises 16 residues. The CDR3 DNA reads TGCGCCAGCAGCCAAGAGCGGCAGGGTGCGTTCTACGAGCAGTACTTC. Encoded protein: CASSQERQGAFYEQYF.

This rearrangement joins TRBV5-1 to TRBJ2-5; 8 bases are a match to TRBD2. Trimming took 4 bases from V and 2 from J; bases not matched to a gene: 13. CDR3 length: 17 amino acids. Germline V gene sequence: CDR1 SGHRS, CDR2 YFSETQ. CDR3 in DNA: TGCGCCAGCAGCGCTGGGGTTTTAGCGGGGCCTCAAGAGACCCAGTACTTC. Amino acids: CASSAGVLAGPQETQYF.

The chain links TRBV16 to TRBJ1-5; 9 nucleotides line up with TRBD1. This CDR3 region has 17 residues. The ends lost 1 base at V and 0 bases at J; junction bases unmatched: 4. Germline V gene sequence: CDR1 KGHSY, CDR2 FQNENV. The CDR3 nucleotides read TGTGCCAGCAGCCAATTTGGACAGGGGTTTAGCAATCAGCCCCAGCATTTT. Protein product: CASSQFGQGFSNQPQHF.

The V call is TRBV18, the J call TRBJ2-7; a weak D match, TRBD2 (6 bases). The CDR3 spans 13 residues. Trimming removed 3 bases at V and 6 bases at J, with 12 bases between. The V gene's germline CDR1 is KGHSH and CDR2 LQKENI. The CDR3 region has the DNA TGTGCCAGCTCACCGGAGTGGGGGGTCGAGCAGTACTTC. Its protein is CASSPEWGVEQYF.

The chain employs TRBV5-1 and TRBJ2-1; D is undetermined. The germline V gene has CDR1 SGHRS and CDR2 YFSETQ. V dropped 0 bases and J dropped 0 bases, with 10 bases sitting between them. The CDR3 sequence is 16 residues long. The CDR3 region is CASSLGASSSYNEQFF. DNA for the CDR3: TGCGCCAGCAGCTTGGGGGCGTCGAGCTCCTACAATGAGCAGTTCTTC.

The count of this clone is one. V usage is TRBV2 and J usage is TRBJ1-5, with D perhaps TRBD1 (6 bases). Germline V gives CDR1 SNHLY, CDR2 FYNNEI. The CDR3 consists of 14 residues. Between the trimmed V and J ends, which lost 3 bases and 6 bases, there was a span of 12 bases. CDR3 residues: CASSEGQVGQPQHF. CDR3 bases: TGTGCCAGCAGTGAGGGACAAGTCGGTCAGCCCCAGCATTTT.

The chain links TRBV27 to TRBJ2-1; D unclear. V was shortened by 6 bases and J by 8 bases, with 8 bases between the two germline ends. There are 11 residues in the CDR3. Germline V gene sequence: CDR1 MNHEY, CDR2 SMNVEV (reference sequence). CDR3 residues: CASSDFDEQFF. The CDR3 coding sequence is TGTGCCAGCAGCGACTTTGATGAGCAGTTCTTC.

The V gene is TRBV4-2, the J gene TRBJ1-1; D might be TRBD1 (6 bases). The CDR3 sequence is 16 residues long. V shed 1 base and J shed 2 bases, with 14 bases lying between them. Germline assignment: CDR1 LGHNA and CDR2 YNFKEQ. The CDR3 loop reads CASSQVQGRGNTEAFF. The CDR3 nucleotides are TGTGCCAGCAGCCAAGTGCAGGGGAGGGGCAACACTGAAGCTTTCTTT.

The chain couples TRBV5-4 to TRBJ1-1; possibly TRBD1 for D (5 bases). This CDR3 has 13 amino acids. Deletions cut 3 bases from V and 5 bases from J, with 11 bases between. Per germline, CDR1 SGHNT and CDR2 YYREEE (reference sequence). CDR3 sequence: CASSSPRGTEAFF. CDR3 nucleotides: TGTGCCAGCAGCTCACCACGGGGGACTGAAGCTTTCTTT.

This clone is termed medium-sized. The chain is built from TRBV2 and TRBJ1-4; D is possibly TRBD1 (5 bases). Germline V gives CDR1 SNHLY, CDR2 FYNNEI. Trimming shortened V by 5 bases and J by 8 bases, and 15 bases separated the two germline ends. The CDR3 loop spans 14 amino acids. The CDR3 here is CASSKAGVREKLFF. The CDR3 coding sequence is TGTGCCAGCAGTAAGGCGGGGGTTAGGGAAAAACTGTTTTTT.

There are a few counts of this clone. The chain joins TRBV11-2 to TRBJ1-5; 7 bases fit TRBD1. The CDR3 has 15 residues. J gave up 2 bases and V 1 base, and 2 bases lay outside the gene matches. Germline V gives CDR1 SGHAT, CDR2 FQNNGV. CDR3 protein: CASSLADRGNQPQHF. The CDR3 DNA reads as TGTGCCAGCAGCTTAGCAGACAGGGGCAATCAGCCCCAGCATTTT.